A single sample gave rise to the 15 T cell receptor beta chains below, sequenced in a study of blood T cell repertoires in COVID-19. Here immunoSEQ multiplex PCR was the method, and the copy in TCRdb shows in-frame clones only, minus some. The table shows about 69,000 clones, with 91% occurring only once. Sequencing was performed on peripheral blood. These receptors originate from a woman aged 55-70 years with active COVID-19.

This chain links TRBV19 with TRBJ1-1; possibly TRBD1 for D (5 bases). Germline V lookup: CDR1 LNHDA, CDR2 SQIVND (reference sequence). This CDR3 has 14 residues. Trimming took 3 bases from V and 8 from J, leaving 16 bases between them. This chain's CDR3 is CASSMNRGQTEAFF. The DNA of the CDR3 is TGTGCCAGTAGTATGAACAGAGGACAAACGGAAGCTTTCTTT.

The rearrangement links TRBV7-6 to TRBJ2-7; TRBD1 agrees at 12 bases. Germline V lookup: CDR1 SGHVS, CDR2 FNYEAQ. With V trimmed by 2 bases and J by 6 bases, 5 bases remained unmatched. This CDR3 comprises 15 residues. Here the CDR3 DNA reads TGTGCCAGCAGCTTAAAGGGACAGGGGGCCTTCGAGCAGTACTTC. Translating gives CASSLKGQGAFEQYF.

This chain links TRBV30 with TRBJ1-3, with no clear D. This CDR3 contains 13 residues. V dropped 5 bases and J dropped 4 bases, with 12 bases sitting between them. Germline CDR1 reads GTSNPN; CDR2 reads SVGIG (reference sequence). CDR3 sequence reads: CAWDLRSGNTIYF. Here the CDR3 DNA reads TGTGCCTGGGATCTACGGTCCGGAAACACCATATATTTT.

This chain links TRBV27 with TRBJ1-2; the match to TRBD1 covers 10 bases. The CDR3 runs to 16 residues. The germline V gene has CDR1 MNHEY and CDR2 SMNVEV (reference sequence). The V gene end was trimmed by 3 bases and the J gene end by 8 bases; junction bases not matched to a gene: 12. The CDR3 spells CASSFANRDRGGGYTF. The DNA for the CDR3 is TGTGCCAGCAGTTTTGCGAACCGGGACAGGGGAGGCGGCTACACCTTC.

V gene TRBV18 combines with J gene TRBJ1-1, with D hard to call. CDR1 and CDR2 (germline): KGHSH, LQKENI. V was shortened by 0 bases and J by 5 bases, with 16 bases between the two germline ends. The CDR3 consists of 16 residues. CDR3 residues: CASSPPASAAGTEAFF. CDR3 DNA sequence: TGTGCCAGCTCACCACCTGCATCTGCCGCGGGGACTGAAGCTTTCTTT. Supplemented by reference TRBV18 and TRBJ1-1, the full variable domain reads NAGVMQNPRHLVRRRGQEARLRCSPMKGHSHVYWYRQLPEEGLKFMVYLQKENIIDESGMPKERFSAEFPKEGPSILRIQQVVRGDSAAYFCASSPPASAAGTEAFFGQGTRLTVV.

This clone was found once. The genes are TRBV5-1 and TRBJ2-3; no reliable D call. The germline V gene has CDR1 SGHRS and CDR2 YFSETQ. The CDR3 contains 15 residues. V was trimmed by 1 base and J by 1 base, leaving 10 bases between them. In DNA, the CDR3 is TGCGCCAGCAGCTTGTCACACCTCCGCACAGATACGCAGTATTTT. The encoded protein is CASSLSHLRTDTQYF.

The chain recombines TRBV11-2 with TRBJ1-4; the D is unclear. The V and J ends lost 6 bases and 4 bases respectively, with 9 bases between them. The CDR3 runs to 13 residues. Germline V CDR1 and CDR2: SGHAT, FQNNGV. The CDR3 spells CASSEQVNEKLFF. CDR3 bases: TGTGCCAGCAGTGAGCAGGTTAATGAAAAACTGTTTTTT. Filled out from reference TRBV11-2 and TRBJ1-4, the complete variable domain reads EAGVAQSPRYKIIEKRQSVAFWCNPISGHATLYWYQQILGQGPKLLIQFQNNGVVDDSQLPKDRFSAERLKGVDSTLKIQPAKLEDSAVYLCASSEQVNEKLFFGSGTQLSVL.

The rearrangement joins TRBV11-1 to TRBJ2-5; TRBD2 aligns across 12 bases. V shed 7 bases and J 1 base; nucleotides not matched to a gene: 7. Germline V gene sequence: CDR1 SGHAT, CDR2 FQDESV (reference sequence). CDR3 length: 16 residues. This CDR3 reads CASTQGLAGSQETQYF. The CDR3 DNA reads TGTGCCAGCACTCAGGGACTAGCGGGTTCCCAAGAGACCCAGTACTTC.

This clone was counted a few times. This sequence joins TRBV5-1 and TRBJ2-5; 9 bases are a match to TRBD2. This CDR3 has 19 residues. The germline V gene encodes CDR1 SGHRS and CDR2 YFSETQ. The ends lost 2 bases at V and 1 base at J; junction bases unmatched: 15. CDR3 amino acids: CASSLPTRPSGTLQETQYF. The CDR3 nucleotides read TGCGCCAGCAGCTTACCCACGAGGCCTAGCGGGACTCTCCAAGAGACCCAGTACTTC.

CDR3 sequence: CASSPRGGFTGELFF. In DNA, the CDR3 is TGTGCCAGCAGCCCGAGGGGGGGCTTTACCGGGGAGCTGTTTTTT. V usage is TRBV7-8 and J usage is TRBJ2-2; possibly TRBD2 for D (7 bases). The V end was cut by 5 bases, the J end by 5 bases, with 15 bases between. Germline V lookup: CDR1 SGHVS, CDR2 FQNEAQ. This CDR3 spans 15 amino acids. The full variable domain, rest sourced from reference TRBV7-8 and TRBJ2-2, is GAGVSQSPRYKVAKRGQDVALRCDPISGHVSLFWYQQALGQGPEFLTYFQNEAQLDKSGLPSDRFFAERPEGSVSTLKIQRTQQEDSAVYLCASSPRGGFTGELFFGEGSRLTVL.

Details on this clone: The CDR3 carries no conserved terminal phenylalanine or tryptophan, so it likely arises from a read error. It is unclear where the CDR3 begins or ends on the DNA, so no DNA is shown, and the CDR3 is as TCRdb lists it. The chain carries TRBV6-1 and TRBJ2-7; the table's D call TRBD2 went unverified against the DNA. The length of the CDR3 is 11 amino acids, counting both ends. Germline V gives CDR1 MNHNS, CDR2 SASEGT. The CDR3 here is CASSEGSLVIL.

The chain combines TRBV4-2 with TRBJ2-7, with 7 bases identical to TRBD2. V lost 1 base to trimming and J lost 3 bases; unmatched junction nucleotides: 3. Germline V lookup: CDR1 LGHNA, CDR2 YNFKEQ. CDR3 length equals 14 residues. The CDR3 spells CASSQVGGSYEQYF. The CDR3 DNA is TGTGCCAGCAGCCAAGTGGGGGGGAGCTACGAGCAGTACTTC.

The CDR3 sequence is CASSEERGGTGELFF. The CDR3 DNA sequence: TGTGCCAGCAGTGAAGAGCGGGGAGGGACCGGGGAGCTGTTTTTT. V is TRBV2 and J is TRBJ2-2, with 7 bases matching TRBD2. CDR1 is SNHLY and CDR2 is FYNNEI in the germline V gene. V shed 1 base, J shed 5 bases, and the junction held 4 bases outside the gene matches. This CDR3 is 15 amino acids long.

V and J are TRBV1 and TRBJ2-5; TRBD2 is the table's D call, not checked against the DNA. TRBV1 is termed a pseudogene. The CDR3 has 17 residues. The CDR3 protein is CTSSQVKLTLYQETQYF. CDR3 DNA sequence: TGCACCAGCAGCCAAGTTAAATTAACTTTGTACCAAGAGACCCAGTACTTC.

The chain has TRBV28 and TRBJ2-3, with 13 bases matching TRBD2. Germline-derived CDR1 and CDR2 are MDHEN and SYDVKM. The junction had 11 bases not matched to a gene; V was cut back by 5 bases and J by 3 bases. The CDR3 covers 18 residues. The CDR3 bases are TGTGCCAGCAGTACCCAGATACCGACTAGCGGGAGGACAGATACGCAGTATTTT. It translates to CASSTQIPTSGRTDTQYF.